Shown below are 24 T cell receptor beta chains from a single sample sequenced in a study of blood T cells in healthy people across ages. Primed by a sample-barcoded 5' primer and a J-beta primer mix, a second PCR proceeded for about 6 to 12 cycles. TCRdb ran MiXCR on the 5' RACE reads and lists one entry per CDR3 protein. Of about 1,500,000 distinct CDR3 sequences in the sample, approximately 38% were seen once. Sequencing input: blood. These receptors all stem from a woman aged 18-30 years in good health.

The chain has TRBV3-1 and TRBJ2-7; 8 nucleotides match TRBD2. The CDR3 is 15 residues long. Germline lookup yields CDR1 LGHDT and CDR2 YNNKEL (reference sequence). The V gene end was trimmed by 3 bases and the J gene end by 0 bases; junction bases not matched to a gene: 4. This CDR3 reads CASSQGGGPSYEQYF. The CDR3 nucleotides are TGTGCCAGCAGCCAGGGCGGGGGGCCCTCCTACGAGCAGTACTTC.

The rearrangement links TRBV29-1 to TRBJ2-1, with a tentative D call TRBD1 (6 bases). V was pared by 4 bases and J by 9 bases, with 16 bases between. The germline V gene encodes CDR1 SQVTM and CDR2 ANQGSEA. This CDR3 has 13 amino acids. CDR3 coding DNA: TGCAGCGTTGGGTCTCTGGGGGCGAGTGAGCAGTTCTTC. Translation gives CSVGSLGASEQFF.

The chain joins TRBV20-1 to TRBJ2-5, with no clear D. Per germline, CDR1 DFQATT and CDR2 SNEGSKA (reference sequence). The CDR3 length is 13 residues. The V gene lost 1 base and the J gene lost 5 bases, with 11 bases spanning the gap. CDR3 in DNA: TGCAGTGCTAGAGTGGAAGGCGCGGAGACCCAGTACTTC. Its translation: CSARVEGAETQYF.

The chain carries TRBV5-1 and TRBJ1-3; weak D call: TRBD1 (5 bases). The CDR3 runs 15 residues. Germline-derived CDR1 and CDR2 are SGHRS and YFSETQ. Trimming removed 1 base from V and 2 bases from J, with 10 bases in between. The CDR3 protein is CASSLWRGTGNTIYF. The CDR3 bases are TGCGCCAGCAGCTTGTGGAGGGGAACTGGAAACACCATATATTTT.

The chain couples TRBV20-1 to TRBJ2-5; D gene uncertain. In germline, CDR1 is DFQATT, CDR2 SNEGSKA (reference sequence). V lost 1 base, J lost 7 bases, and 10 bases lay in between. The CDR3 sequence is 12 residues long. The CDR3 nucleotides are TGCAGTGCTAGAGCGGCCGGCGGGACCCAGTACTTC. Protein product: CSARAAGGTQYF.

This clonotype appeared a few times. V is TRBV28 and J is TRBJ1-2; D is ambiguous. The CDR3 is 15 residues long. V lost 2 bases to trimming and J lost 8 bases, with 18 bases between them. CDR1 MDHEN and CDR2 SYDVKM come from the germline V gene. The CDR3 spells CASSLPENGLRGYTF. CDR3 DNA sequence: TGTGCCAGCAGTTTACCCGAGAACGGGCTCCGAGGCTACACCTTC.

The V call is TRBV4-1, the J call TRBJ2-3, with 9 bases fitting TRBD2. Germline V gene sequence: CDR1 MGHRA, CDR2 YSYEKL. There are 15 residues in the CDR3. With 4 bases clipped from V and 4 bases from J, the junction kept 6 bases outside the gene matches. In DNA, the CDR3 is TGCGCCAGCAGCCGAGTGGGCGGGAGGGCAGATACGCAGTATTTT. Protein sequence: CASSRVGGRADTQYF.

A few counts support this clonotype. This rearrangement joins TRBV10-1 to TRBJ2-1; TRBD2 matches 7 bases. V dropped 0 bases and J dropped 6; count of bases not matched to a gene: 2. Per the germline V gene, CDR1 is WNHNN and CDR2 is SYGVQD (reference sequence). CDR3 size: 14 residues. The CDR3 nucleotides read TGCGCCAGCAGTGAGTCACTAGCGATCAATGAGCAGTTCTTC. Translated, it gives CASSESLAINEQFF.

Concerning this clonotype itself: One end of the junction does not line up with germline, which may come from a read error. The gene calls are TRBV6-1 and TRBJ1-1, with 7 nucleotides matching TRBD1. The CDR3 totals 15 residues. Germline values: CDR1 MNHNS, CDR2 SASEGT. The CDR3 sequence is CASSGVGTVNTKAFF. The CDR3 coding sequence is TGTGCCAGCAGTGGAGTAGGGACAGTGAACACTAAAGCTTTCTTT.

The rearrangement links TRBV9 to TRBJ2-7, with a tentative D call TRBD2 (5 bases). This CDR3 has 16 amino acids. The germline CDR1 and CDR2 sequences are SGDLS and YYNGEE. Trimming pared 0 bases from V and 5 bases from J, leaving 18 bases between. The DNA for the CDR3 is TGTGCCAGCAGCGTAGAAGGCGGGCAGTTTACGGACGAGCAGTACTTC. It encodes CASSVEGGQFTDEQYF. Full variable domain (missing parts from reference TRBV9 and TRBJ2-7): DSGVTQTPKHLITATGQRVTLRCSPRSGDLSVYWYQQSLDQGLQFLIQYYNGEERAKGNILERFSAQQFPDLHSELNLSSLELGDSALYFCASSVEGGQFTDEQYFGPGTRLTVT.

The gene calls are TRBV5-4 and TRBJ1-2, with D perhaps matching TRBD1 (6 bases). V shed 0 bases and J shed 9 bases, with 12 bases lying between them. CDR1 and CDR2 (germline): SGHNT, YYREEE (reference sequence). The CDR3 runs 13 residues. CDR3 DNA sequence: TGTGCCAGCAGCTTGGTCTCCGGGGACAGCTACACCTTC. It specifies CASSLVSGDSYTF.

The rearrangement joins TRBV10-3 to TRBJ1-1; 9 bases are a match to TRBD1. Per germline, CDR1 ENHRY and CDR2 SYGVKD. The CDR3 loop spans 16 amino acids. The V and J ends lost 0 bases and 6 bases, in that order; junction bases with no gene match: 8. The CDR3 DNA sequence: TGTGCCATCAGTGAGTCCCCAGGGACAGGGAATGCTGAAGCTTTCTTT. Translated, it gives CAISESPGTGNAEAFF.

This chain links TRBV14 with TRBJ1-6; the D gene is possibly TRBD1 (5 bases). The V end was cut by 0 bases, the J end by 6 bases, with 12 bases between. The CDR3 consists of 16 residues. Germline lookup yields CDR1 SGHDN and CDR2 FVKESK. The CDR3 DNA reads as TGTGCCAGCAGCCAAGATCTGGGGCTTGGTAATTCACCCCTCCACTTT. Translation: CASSQDLGLGNSPLHF.

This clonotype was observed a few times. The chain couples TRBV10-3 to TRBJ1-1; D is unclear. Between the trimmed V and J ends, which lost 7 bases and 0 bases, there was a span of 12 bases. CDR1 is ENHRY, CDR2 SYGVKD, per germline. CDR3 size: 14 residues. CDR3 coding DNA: TGTGCCATCATGCCAGACACTATGAACACTGAAGCTTTCTTT. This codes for CAIMPDTMNTEAFF.

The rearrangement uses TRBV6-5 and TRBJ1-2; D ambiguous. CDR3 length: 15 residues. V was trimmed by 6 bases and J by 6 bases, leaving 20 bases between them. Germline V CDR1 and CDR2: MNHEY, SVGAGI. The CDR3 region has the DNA TGTGCCAGCAGCAACACACTGGACGGTGGCGATGGCTACACCTTC. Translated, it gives CASSNTLDGGDGYTF.

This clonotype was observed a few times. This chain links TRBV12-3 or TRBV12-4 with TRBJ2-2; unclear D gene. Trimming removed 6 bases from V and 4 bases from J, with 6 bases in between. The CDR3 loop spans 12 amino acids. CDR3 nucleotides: TGTGCCAGCAGGCAAACCACCGGGGAGCTGTTTTTT. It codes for CASRQTTGELFF.

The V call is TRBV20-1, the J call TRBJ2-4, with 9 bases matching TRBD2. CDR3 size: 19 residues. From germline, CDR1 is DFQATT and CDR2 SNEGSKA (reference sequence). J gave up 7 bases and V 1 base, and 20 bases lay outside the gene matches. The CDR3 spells CSARALGAGSGGLRNIQYF. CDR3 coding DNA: TGCAGTGCTAGAGCCCTCGGGGCGGGTAGCGGGGGCCTGAGGAACATTCAGTACTTC.

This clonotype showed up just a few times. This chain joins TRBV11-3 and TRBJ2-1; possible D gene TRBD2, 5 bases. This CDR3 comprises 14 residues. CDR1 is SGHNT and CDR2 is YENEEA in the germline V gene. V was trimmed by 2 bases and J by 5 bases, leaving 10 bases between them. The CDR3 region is CASSLSGFNNEQFF. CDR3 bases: TGTGCCAGCAGCTTAAGCGGCTTTAACAATGAGCAGTTCTTC.

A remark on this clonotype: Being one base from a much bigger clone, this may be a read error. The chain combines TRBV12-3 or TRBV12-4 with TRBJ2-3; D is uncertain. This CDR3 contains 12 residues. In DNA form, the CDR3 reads TGTGTCAGCAGTTTTCAGGCGGATACGCAGTATTTT. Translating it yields CVSSFQADTQYF.

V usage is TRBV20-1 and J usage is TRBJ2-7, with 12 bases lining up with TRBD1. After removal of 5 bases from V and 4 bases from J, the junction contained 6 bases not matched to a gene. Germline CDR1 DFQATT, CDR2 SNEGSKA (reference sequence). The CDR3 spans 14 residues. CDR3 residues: CSASGTGGAYEQYF. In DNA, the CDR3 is TGCAGTGCTTCCGGGACAGGGGGCGCGTACGAGCAGTACTTC.

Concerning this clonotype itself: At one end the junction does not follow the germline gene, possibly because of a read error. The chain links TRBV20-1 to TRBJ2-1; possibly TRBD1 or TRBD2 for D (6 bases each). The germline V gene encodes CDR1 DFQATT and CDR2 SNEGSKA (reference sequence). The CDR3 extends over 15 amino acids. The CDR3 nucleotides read TGCAGTGCTAGGAAGAGCGGAGGGGGGATCAATGAGCGGTTCTTC. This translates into CSARKSGGGINERFF.

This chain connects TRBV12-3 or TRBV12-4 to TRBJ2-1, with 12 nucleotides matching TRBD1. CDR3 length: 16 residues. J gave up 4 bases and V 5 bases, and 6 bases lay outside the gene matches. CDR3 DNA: TGTGCCAGCAGTCCGGGACAGGGGGCGAGTTACAATGAGCAGTTCTTC. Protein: CASSPGQGASYNEQFF.

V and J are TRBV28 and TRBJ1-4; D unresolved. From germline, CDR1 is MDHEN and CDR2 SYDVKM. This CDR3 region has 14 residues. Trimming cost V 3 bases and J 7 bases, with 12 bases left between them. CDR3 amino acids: CASSFSGWGEKLFF. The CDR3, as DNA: TGTGCCAGCAGTTTTTCGGGATGGGGTGAAAAACTGTTTTTT.

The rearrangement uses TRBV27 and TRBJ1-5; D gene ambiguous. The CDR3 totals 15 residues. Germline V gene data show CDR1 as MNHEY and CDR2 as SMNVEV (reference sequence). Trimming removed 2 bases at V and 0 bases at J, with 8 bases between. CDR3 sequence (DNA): TGTGCCAGCAGTTTACGGTCTTTTAGCAATCAGCCCCAGCATTTT. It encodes CASSLRSFSNQPQHF.